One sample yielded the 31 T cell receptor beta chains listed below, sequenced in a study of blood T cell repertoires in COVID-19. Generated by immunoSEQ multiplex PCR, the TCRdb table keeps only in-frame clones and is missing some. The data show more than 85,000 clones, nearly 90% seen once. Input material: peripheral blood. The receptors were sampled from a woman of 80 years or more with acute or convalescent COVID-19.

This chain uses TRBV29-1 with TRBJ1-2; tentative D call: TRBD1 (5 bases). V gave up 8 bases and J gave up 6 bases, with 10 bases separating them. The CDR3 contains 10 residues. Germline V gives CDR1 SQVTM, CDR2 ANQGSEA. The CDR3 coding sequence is TGCAGCATCTTAGGGGATGGCTACACCTTC. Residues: CSILGDGYTF.

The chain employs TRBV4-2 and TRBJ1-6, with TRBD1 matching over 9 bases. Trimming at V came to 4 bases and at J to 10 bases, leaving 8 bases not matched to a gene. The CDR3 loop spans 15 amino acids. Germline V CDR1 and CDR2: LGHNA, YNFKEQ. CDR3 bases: TGTGCCAGCAGCCCAGAGGACAGGGGACTCTCACCCCTCCACTTT. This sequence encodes CASSPEDRGLSPLHF.

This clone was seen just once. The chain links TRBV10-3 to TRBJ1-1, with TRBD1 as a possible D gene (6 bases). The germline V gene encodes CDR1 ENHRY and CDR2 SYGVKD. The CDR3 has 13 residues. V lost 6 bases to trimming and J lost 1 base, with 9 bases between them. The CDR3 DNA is TGTGCCATCAGCCAGACAGGGAACACTGAAGCTTTCTTT. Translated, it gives CAISQTGNTEAFF.

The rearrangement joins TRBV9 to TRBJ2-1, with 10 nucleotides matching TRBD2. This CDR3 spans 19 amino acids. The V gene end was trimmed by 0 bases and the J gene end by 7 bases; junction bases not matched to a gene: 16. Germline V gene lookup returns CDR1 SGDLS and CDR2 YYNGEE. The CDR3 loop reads CASSVDPLRRAGGTNEQFF. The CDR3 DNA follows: TGTGCCAGCAGCGTAGACCCCCTAAGGCGAGCGGGAGGGACGAATGAGCAGTTCTTC.

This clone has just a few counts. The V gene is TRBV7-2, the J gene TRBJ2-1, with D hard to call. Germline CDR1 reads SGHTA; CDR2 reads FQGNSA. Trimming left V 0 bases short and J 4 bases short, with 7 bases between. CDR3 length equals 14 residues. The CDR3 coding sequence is TGTGCCAGCAGCTTAGCGCAGGATTACAATGAGCAGTTCTTC. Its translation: CASSLAQDYNEQFF.

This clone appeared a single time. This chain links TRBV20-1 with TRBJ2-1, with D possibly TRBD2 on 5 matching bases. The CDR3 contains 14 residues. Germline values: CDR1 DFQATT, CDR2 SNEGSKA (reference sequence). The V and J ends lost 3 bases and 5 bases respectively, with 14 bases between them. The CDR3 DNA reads TGCAGTGCTAGTTTCGGGGAGTGGAACAATGAGCAGTTCTTC. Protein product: CSASFGEWNNEQFF.

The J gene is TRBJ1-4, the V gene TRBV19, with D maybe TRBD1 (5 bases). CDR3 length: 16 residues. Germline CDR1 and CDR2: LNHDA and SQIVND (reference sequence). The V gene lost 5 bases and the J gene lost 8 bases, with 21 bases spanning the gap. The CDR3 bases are TGTGCCAGTAGTGACCCCCGGGGAAGGGGAGGAGAAAAACTGTTTTTT. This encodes CASSDPRGRGGEKLFF.

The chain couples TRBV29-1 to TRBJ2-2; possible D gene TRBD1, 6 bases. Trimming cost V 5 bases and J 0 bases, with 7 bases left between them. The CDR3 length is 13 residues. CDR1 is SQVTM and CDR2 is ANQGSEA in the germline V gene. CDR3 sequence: CSVWTANTGELFF. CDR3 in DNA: TGCAGCGTTTGGACAGCGAACACCGGGGAGCTGTTTTTT.

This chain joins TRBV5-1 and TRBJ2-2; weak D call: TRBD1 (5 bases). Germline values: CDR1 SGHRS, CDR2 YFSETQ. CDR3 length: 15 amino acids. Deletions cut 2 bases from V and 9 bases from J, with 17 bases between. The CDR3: CASSFITGVIRELFF. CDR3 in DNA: TGCGCCAGCAGCTTTATTACAGGAGTTATTAGGGAGCTGTTTTTT.

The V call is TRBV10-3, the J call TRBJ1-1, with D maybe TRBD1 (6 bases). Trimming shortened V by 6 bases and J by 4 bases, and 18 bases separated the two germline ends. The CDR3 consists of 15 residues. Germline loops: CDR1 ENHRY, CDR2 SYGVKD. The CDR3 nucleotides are TGTGCCATCAGGACCCTCGGGGGGGCGAGCACTGAAGCTTTCTTT. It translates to CAIRTLGGASTEAFF.

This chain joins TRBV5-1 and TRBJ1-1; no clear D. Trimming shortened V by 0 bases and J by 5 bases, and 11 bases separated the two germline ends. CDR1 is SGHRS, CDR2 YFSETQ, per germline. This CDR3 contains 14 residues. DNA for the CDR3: TGCGCCAGCAGCTTGGGGGCAGTAAGTACTGAAGCTTTCTTT. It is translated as CASSLGAVSTEAFF.

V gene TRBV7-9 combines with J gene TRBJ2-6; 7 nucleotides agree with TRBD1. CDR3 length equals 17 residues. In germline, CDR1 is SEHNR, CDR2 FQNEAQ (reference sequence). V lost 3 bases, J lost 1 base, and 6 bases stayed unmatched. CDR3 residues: CASSFGTVPSGANVLTF. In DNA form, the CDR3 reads TGTGCCAGCAGCTTCGGGACAGTTCCTTCTGGGGCCAACGTCCTGACTTTC.

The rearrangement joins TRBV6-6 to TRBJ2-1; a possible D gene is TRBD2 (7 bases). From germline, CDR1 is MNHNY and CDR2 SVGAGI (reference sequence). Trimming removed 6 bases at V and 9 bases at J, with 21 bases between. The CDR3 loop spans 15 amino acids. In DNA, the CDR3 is TGTGCCAGCAGGGACTGGGGGGGGGCGCAGGGTGAGCAGTTCTTC. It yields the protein CASRDWGGAQGEQFF.

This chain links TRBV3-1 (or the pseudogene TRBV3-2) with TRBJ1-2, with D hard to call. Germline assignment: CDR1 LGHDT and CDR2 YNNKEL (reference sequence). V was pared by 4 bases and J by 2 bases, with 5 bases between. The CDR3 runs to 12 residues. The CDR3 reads CASSRQNYGYTF. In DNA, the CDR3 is TGTGCCAGCAGCCGGCAGAACTATGGCTACACCTTC.

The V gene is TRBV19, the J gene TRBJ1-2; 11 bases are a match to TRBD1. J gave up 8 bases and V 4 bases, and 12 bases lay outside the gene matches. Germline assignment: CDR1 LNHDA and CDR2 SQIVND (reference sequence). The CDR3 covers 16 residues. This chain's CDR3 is CASSTSGQGVLNGYTF. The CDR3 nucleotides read TGTGCCAGTAGTACATCGGGACAGGGGGTATTAAACGGCTACACCTTC.

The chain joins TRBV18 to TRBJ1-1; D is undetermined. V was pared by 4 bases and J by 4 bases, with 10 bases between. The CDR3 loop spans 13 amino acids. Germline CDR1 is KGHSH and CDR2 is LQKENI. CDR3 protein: CASSRAVGTEAFF. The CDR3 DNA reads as TGTGCCAGCTCACGAGCGGTGGGCACTGAAGCTTTCTTT.

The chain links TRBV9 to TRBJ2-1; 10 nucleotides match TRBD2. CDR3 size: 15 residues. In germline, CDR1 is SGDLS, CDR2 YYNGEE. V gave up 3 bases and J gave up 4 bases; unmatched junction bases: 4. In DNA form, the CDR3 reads TGTGCCAGCAGCGCCGGACTAGCGGTTTACAATGAGCAGTTCTTC. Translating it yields CASSAGLAVYNEQFF.

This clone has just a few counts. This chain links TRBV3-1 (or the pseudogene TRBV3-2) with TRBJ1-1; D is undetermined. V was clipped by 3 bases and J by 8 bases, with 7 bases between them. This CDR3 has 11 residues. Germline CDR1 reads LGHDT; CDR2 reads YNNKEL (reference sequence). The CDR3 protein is CASSQRREAFF. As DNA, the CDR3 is TGTGCCAGCAGCCAGCGCAGGGAAGCTTTCTTT.

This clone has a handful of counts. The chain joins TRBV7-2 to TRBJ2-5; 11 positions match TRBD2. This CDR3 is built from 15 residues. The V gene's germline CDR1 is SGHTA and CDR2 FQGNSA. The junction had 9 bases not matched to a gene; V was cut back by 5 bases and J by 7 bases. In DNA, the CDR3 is TGTGCCAGCAGCACCGGACTAGCGGGTGCGGGGACCCAGTACTTC. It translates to CASSTGLAGAGTQYF.

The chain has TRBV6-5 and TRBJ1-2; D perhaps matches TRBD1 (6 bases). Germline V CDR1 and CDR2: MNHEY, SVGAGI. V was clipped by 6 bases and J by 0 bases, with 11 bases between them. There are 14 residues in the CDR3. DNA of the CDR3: TGTGCCAGCAGCTGGACAGACGCTAACTATGGCTACACCTTC. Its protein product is CASSWTDANYGYTF.

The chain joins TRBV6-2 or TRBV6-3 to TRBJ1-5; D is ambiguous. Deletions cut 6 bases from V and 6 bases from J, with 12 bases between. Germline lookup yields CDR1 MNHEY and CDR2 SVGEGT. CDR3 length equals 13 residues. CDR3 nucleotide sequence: TGTGCCAGCAGCCCCATGATCGGTCAGCCCCAGCATTTT. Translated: CASSPMIGQPQHF.

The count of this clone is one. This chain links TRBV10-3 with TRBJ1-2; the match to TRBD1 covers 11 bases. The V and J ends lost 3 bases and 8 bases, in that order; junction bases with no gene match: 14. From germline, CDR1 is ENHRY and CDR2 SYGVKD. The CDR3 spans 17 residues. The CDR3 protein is CAISEEIAGTGGDGYTF. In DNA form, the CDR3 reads TGTGCCATCAGTGAAGAGATCGCCGGGACAGGGGGGGACGGCTACACCTTC.

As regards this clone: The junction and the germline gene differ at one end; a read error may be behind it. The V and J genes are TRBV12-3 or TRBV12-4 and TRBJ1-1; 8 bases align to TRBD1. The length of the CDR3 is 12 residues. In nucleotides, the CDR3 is TGTGCCAGCAGTGTAGCCGGGACAGGAGCTTTCTTT. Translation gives CASSVAGTGAFF.

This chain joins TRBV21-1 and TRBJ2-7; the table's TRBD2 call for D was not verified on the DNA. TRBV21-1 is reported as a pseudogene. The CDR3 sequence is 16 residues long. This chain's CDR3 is CASSKARGGRRYEQYF. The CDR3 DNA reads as TGTGCCAGCAGCAAAGCCCGGGGAGGCCGCCGCTACGAGCAGTACTTC.

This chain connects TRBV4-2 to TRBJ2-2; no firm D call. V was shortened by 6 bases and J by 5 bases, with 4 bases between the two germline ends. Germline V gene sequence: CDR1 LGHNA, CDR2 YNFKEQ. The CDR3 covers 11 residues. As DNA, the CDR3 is TGTGCCAGCAGACAGACCGGGGAGCTGTTTTTT. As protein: CASRQTGELFF.

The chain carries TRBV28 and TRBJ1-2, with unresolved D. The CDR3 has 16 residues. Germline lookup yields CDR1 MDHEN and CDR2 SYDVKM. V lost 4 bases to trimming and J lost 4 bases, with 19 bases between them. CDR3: CASSSYGEGQIYGYTF. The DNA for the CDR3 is TGTGCCAGCAGTTCCTATGGTGAGGGCCAGATCTATGGCTACACCTTC.

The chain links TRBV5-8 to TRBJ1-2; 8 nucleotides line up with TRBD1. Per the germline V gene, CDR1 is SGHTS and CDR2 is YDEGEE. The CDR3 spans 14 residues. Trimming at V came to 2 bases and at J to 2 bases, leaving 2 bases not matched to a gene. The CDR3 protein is CASSLRQGNYGYTF. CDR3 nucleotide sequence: TGTGCCAGCAGCTTACGACAGGGGAACTATGGCTACACCTTC.

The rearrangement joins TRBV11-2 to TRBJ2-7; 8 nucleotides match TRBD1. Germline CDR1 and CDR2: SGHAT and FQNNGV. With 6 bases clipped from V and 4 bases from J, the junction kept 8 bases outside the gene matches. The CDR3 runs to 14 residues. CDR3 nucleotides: TGTGCCAGCAGGACTGACAGGGGCGGGTACGAGCAGTACTTC. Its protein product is CASRTDRGGYEQYF.

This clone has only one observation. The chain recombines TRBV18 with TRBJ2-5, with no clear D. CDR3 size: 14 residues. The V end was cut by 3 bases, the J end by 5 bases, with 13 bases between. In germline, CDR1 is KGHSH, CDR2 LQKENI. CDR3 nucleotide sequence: TGTGCCAGCTCACCTTTGGCCGGGTTGGAGACCCAGTACTTC. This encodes CASSPLAGLETQYF.

The CDR3 region is CASSLVGSMNTEAFF. The CDR3 coding sequence is TGTGCCAGCAGCCTGGTGGGCAGCATGAACACTGAAGCTTTCTTT. V usage is TRBV5-6 and J usage is TRBJ1-1, with D uncertain. The germline V gene encodes CDR1 SGHDT and CDR2 YYEEEE. The CDR3 is made up of 15 amino acids. Between the trimmed V and J ends, which lost 4 bases and 0 bases, there was a span of 13 bases. Full variable domain (rest looked up from reference TRBV5-6 and TRBJ1-1): DAGVTQSPTHLIKTRGQQVTLRCSPKSGHDTVSWYQQALGQGPQFIFQYYEEEERQRGNFPDRFSGHQFPNYSSELNVNALLLGDSALYLCASSLVGSMNTEAFFGQGTRLTVV.

CDR3 nucleotides: TGTGCCACCAGCAGTCTTACAGGCGTCGAGCAGTACTTC. Encoded protein: CATSSLTGVEQYF. The chain links TRBV15 to TRBJ2-7; a possible D gene is TRBD1 (5 bases). V lost 3 bases and J lost 6, with 12 bases in between. The CDR3 spans 13 residues. The germline V gene has CDR1 LNHNV and CDR2 YYDKDF (reference sequence).